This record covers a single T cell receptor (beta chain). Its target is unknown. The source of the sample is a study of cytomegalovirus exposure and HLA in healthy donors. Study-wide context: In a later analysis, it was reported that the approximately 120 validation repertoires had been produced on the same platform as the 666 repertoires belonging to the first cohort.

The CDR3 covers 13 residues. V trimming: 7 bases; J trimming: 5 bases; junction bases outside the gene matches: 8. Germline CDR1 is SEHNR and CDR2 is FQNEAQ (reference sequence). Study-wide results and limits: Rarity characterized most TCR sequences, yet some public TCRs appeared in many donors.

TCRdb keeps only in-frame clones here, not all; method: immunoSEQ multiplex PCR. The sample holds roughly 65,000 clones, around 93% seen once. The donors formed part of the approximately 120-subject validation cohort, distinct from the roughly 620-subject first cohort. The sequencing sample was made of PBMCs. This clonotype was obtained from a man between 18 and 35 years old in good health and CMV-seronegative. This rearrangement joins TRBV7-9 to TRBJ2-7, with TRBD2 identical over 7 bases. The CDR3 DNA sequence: TGTGCCAGCACCCTATCCGGACTAGACGAGCAGTACTTC. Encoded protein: CASTLSGLDEQYF.